This T cell receptor beta chain is drawn from a study of blood T cell repertoires in COVID-19 (dated by TCRdb to 2018 to 2020). About the study as a whole: The collaborator samples originated in the United States, Italy and Spain and spanned the acute and convalescent phases of COVID-19. The repertoires were released in a freely available public database intended as a resource for research on the immune response to SARS-CoV-2. Where HLA class I and class II types were available, the types were taken from metadata supplied by the sample provider, not from assay-based typing. The prospective study material was composed of cDNA or gDNA derived from T cells, B-cell-depleted T cells, or PBMCs. The sample metadata nearly always contained a de-identified subject ID, COVID-19 status, age in years and sex. The samples were drawn from the first 160 participants of the ongoing ImmuneRACE study and from under 1,500 subjects provided by 6 global collaborators. Deeply sampled blood TCRbeta repertoires from subjects exposed to, actively infected with, or recovered from COVID-19 were included in the dataset. Points the paper makes about the study in general: Clinical and demographic metadata were provided uncurated, with the amount varying by source and participant.

Whole blood was collected in K2EDTA tubes by collaborating institutions according to the institutions' own protocols. For TCRbeta analysis, collaborator samples were shipped as frozen whole blood, as isolated PBMCs, or as DNA extracted from either sample type. Comments on this clone: Its cognate antigen has yet to be identified. No base qualities exist here, and no much larger clone lies one base off it.

Reading from cysteine to phenylalanine, the CDR3 counts 15 amino acids. Just CDR3 DNA is preserved here, 45 bases in frame from base 1. The germline ends are 14 bases apart after V is trimmed by 5 bases and J by 1 base. Sequences SGHTA (CDR1) and FQGNSA (CDR2) are obtained from the germline V gene. TCRbeta CDR3 regions were amplified from genomic DNA by means of the immunoSEQ Assay, a bias-controlled multiplex PCR. The study's processing was this. Within the assay, amplification of reference gene primers was used to estimate how many nucleated cells each sample contained. To quantify the absolute abundance of each unique TCRbeta CDR3 rearrangement, sequence reads were collapsed and filtered. For each sample, productive Simpson clonality was calculated by taking the square root of Simpson's diversity index across productive rearrangements. As stored in TCRdb, this immuneACCESS dataset retains in-frame rearrangements with V and J assigned. A fraction of the clones does not appear; measured against another copy, unresolved V genes explain less than half of the discrepancy, and the remainder lacks a known reason. D and trimming come from the DNA, and the V and J calls and clone size come from that table. The sample has roughly 32,000 clones on record, 86% of them singletons. The ten largest make up just over 5.5% of the sample.

This sequence originates from a woman of 80 years or more with active or convalescent COVID-19. In this chain, TRBV7-2 is recombined with TRBJ1-1; the D gene identity is not certain. The material sequenced was peripheral blood. Here is the DNA: TGTGCCAGCAGCATCAGCCGGGAGAGGAACACTGAAGCTTTCTTT. Its protein is CASSISRERNTEAFF.